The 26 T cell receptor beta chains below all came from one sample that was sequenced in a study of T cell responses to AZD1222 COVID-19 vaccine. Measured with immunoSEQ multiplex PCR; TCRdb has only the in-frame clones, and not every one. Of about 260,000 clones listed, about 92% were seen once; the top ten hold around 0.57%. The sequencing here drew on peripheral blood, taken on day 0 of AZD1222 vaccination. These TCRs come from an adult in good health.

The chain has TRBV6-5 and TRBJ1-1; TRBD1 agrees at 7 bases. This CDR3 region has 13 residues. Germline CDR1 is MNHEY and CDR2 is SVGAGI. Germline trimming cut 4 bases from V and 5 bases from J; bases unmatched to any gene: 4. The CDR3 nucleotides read TGTGCCAGCAGTTCGCTCAGGGGGACTGAAGCTTTCTTT. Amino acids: CASSSLRGTEAFF.

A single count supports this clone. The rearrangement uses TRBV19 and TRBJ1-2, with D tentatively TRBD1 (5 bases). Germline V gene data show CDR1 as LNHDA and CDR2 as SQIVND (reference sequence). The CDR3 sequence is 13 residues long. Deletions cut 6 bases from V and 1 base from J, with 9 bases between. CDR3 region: CASRKTDNYGYTF. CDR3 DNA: TGTGCCAGTAGAAAGACAGATAACTATGGCTACACCTTC.

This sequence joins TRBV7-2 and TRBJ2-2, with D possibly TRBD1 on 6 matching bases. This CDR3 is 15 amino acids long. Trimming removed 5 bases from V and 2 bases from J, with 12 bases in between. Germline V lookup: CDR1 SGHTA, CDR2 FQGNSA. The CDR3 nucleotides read TGTGCCAGCAGCCTGACAGGATACAACACCGGGGAGCTGTTTTTT. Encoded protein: CASSLTGYNTGELFF.

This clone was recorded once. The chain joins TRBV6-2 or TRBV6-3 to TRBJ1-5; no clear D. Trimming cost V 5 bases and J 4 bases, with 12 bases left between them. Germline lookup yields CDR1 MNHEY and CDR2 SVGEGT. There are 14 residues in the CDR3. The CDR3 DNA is TGTGCCAGCAGTAGCTTAGTATCTAATCAGCCCCAGCATTTT. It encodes CASSSLVSNQPQHF.

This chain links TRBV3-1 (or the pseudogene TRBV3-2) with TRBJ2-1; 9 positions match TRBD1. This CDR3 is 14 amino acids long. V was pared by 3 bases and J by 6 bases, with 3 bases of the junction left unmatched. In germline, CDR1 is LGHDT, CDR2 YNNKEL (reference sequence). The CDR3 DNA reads TGTGCCAGCAGCCATGCGGACAGGGGCAATGAGCAGTTCTTC. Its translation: CASSHADRGNEQFF.

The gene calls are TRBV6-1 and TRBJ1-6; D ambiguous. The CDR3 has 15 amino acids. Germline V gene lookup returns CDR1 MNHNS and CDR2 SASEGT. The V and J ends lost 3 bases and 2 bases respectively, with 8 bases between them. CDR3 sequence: CASSEGGTYNSPLHF. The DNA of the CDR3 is TGTGCCAGCAGTGAGGGAGGGACCTATAATTCACCCCTCCACTTT.

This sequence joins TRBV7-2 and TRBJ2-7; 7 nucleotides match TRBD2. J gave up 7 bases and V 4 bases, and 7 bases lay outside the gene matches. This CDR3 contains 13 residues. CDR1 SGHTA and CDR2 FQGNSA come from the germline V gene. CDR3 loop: CASSSQLALEQYF. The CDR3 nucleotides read TGTGCCAGCAGCTCACAACTAGCGTTGGAGCAGTACTTC. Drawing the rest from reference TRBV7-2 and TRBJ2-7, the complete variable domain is GAGVSQSPSNKVTEKGKDVELRCDPISGHTALYWYRQSLGQGLEFLIYFQGNSAPDKSGLPSDRFSAERTGGSVSTLTIQRTQQEDSAVYLCASSSQLALEQYFGPGTRLTVT.

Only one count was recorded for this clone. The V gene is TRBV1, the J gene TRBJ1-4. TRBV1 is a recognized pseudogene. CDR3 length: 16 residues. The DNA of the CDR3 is TGCACCAGCAGCCAAGAGCGGCAGGCCGGAGATGAAAAACTGTTTTTT. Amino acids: CTSSQERQAGDEKLFF.

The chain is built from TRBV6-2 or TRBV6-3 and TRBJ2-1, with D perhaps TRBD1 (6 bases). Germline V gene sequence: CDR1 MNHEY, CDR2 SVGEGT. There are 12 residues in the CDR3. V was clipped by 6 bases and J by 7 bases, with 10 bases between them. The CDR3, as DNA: TGTGCCAGCAGCCCAGGGGTGAATGAGCAGTTCTTC. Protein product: CASSPGVNEQFF.

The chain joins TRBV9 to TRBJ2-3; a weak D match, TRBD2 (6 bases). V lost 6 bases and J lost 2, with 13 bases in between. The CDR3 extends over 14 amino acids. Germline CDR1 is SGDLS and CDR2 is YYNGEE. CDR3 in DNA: TGTGCCAGCACGGAGGAGGGGACCACAGATACGCAGTATTTT. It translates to CASTEEGTTDTQYF. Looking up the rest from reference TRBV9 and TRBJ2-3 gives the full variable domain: DSGVTQTPKHLITATGQRVTLRCSPRSGDLSVYWYQQSLDQGLQFLIQYYNGEERAKGNILERFSAQQFPDLHSELNLSSLELGDSALYFCASTEEGTTDTQYFGPGTRLTVL.

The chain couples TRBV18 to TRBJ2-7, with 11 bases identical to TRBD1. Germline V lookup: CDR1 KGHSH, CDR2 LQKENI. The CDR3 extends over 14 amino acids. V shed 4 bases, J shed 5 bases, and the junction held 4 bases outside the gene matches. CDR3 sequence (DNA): TGTGCCAGCTCACTCGGACAGGGGGCCCACGAGCAGTACTTC. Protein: CASSLGQGAHEQYF.

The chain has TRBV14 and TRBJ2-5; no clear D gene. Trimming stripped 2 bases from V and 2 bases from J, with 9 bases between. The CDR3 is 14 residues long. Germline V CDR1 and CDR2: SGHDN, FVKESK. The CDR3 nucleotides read TGTGCCAGCAGCCAAAGGTTAACACAAGAGACCCAGTACTTC. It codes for CASSQRLTQETQYF. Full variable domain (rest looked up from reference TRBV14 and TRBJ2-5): EAGVTQFPSHSVIEKGQTVTLRCDPISGHDNLYWYRRVMGKEIKFLLHFVKESKQDESGMPNNRFLAERTGGTYSTLKVQPAELEDSGVYFCASSQRLTQETQYFGPGTRLLVL.

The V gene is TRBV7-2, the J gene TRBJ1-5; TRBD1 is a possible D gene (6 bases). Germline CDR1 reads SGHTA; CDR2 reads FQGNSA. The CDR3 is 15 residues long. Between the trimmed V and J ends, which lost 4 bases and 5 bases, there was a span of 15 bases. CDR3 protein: CASSSLTGWYQPQHF. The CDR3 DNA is TGTGCCAGCAGCTCCCTGACAGGCTGGTATCAGCCCCAGCATTTT. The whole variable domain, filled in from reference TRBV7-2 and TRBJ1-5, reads GAGVSQSPSNKVTEKGKDVELRCDPISGHTALYWYRQSLGQGLEFLIYFQGNSAPDKSGLPSDRFSAERTGGSVSTLTIQRTQQEDSAVYLCASSSLTGWYQPQHFGDGTRLSIL.

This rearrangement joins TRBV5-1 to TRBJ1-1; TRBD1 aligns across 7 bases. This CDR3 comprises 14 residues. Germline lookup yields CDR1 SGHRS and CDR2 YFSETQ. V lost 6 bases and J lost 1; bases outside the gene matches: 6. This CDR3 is CASTTGESNTEAFF. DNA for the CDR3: TGCGCCAGCACAACAGGGGAATCGAACACTGAAGCTTTCTTT.

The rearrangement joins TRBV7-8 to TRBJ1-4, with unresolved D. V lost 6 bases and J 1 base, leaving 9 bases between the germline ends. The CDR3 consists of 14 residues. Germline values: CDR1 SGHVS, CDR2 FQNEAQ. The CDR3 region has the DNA TGTGCCAGCAGTCGTAACAGAACTAATGAAAAACTGTTTTTT. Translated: CASSRNRTNEKLFF.

The CDR3 DNA is TGTGCCAGCTCTCCCGGGACTAGCGGATTCTTCTACGAGCAGTACTTC. Its translation: CASSPGTSGFFYEQYF. The chain recombines TRBV18 with TRBJ2-7, with 11 bases that match TRBD2. This CDR3 is 16 amino acids long. Trimming took 6 bases from V and 3 from J; bases not matched to a gene: 10. Germline-derived CDR1 and CDR2 are KGHSH and LQKENI.

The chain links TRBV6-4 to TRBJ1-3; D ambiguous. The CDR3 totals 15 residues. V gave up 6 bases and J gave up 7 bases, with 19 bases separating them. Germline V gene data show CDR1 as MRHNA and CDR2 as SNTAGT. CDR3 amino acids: CASSLRAPGTNTIYF. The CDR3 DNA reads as TGTGCCAGCAGCCTCCGGGCCCCCGGAACGAACACCATATATTTT.

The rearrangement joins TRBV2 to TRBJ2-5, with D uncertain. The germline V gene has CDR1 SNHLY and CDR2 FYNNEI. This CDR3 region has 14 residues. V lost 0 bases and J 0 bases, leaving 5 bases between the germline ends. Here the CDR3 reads CASSEAVYQETQYF. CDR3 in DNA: TGTGCCAGCAGTGAAGCGGTGTACCAAGAGACCCAGTACTTC.

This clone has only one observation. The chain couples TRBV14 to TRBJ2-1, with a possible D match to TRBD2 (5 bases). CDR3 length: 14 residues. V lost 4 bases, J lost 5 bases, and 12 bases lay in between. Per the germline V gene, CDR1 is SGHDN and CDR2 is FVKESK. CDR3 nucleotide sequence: TGTGCCAGCAGCCGAGGGAGTACTGACAATGAGCAGTTCTTC. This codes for CASSRGSTDNEQFF.

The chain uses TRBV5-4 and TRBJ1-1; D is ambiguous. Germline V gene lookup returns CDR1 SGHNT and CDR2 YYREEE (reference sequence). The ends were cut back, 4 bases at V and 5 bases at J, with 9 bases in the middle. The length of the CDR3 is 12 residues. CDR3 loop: CASSTGHTEAFF. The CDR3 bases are TGTGCCAGCAGCACTGGTCATACTGAAGCTTTCTTT.

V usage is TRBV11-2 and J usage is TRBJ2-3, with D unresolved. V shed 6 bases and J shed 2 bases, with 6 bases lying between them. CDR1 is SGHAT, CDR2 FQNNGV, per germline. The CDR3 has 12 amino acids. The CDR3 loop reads CASSALTDTQYF. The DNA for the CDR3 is TGTGCCAGCAGTGCTCTCACAGATACGCAGTATTTT.

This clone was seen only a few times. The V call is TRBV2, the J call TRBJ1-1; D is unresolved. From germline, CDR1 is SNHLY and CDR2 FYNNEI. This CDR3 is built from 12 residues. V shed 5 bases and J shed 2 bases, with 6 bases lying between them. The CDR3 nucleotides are TGTGCCAGCAGTCCCCATAACACTGAAGCTTTCTTT. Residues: CASSPHNTEAFF.

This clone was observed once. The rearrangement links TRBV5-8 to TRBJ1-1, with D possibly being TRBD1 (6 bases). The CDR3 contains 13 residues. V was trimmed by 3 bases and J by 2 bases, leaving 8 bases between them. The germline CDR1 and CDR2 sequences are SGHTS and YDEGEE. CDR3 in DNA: TGTGCCAGCAGCTGGACAGTCAACACTGAAGCTTTCTTT. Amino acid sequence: CASSWTVNTEAFF.

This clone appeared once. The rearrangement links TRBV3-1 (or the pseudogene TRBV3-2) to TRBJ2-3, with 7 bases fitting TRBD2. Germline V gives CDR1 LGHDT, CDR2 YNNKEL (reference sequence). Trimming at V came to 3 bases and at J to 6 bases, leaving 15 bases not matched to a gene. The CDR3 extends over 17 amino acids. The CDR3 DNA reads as TGTGCCAGCAGCCACCCTCCTAGCGGACTCAGCGGGGATACGCAGTATTTT. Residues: CASSHPPSGLSGDTQYF.

CDR3 in amino acids: CASSQDLRASGRGITGELFF. The DNA for the CDR3 is TGCGCCAGCAGCCAAGATCTTAGAGCTAGCGGGAGAGGTATCACCGGGGAGCTGTTTTTT. This sequence joins TRBV4-3 and TRBJ2-2; 10 bases are shared with TRBD2. Germline V gives CDR1 LGHNA, CDR2 YSLEER. The V and J ends lost 0 bases and 4 bases, in that order; junction bases with no gene match: 14. This CDR3 region has 20 residues.

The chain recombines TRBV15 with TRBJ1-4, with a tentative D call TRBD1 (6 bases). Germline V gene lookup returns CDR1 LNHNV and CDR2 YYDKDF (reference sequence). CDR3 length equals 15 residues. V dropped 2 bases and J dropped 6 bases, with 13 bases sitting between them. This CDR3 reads CATSRQGRSDEKLFF. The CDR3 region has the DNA TGTGCCACCAGCAGACAGGGGAGAAGTGATGAAAAACTGTTTTTT.